Listed below are T cell receptor beta chains from one sample, sequenced in a study of T cells in localized non-small cell lung cancer. Measured with immunoSEQ multiplex PCR; TCRdb has only the in-frame clones, and not every one. The sample lists some 56,000 clones, just over 85% occurring once. Sequencing was performed on peripheral blood, taken before any cancer treatment. These receptor sequences come from a woman aged 40-70 years with stage I lung adenocarcinoma. Both conserved end residues are trimmed from each CDR3.

CDR3 length,V gene,CDR3 protein
13,TRBV19,ASRVLAGGNNEQF
9,TRBV7-6,AMTTGGGYT
13,TRBV19,ASSTTGGPSYEQY
10,TRBV27,ARRTGGYEQY
15,TRBV18,ASSPLAGASSYNEQF
12,TRBV6-1,ASSVGQRSYEQY
11,TRBV10-3,ATLREAGNTIY
14,TRBV11-2,ASSLDPVPPLDTQY
12,TRBV10-3,ATLPGLAGETQY
11,TRBV6-5,ASSYSKIYGYT
14,TRBV6-6,ASSYPTSGVVDTQY
12,TRBV19,ASSILTGFPEAF
14,TRBV2,ASSEPGQGYTDTQY
16,TRBV7-2,ASSLAAGGYAVADTQY
16,TRBV11-2,ASSLEWAGGDLSYEQY
14,TRBV28,ASSLWTGGDTGELF
11,TRBV6-5,ASKKGGGLGYT
13,TRBV6-5,ASSYSYQGGRGYT
11,TRBV30,AWSPGLDQPQH
11,TRBV2,ASSRTTVYGYT
12,TRBV30,AWSAQGANYGYT
12,TRBV14,ASSPQGAAKGYT
11,TRBV7-3,ASSFQRGNEQF
13,TRBV7-8,ASSPEGRGNQPQH
10,TRBV7-8,ASSLANQPQH
11,TRBV9,ASSVGEGIEQF
13,TRBV5-6,ASSFPGLGQETQY
13,TRBV5-1,ASGPGQGANNEQF
13,TRBV11-3,ASSLRDGSTDTQY
14,TRBV5-1,ASSQETGGQNTEAF
16,TRBV28,ASSFLMGVEPSTDTQY
11,TRBV6-1,ASGQTENTEAF
13,TRBV4-3,ASSQDRGNSYEQY
12,TRBV15,ATSRVGETYEQY
9,TRBV30,ACPTGYGYT
12,TRBV6-5,ASRPQGIPGGYT
12,TRBV15,ATSARQNSYEQY
11,TRBV14,ASSQDLEGGYT
14,TRBV7-2,ASSLVWDRGRGEQY
12,TRBV2,ASNNDRAGSPLH
14,TRBV9,ASSVDLAGGWNEQF
13,TRBV2,ASSEPTVATGELF
11,TRBV27,ASRPGRRQEQY
17,TRBV23-1,ASSHQNDSSQPPNSPLH
13,TRBV29-1,SVEDPWGYERTQY
15,TRBV9,ASSVPSTGGRDSPLH
14,TRBV7-2,ASSLVPPTGYNEQF
13,TRBV4-1,ASSIPGQGGHEQF
14,TRBV14,ASSQLPGQGNEKLF
14,TRBV18,ASSALARQGKKTQY
13,TRBV18,ASSPKGSSTDTQY
15,TRBV5-5,ASSQFPGTVTNYGYT
14,TRBV6-6,ASSGPGILGIDTQY
13,TRBV18,ASSPPRASNYGYT
13,TRBV7-9,ASSYNLRANGELF